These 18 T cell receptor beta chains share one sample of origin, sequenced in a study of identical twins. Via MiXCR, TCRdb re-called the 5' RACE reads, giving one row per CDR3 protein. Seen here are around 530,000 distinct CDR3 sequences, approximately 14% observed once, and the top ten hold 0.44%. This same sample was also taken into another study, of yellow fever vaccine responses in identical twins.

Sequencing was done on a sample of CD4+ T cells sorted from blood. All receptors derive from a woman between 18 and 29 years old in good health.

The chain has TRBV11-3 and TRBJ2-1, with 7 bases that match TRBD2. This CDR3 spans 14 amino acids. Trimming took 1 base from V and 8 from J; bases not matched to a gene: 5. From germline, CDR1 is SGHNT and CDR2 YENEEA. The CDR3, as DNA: TGTGCCAGCAGCTTAGTAAGGCTAGCGGATGAGCAGTTCTTC. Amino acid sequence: CASSLVRLADEQFF.

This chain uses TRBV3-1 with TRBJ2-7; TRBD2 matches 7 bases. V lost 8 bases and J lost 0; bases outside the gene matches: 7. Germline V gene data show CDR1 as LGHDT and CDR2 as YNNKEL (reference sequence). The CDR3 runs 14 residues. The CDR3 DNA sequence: TGTGCCAGCGGGCAAGCGGGAAGCTCCTACGAGCAGTACTTC. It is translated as CASGQAGSSYEQYF.

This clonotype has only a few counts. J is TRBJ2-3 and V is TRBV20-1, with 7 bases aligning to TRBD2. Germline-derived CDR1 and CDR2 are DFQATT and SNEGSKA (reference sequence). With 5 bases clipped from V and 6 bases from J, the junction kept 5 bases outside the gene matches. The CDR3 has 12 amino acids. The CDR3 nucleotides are TGCAGTGCTCGGGGGGTGTGGGATACGCAGTATTTT. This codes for CSARGVWDTQYF.

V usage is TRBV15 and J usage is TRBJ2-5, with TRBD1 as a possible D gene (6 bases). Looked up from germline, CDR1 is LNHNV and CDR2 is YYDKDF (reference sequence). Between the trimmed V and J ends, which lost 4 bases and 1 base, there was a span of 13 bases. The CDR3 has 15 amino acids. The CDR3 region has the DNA TGTGCCACCAGCAAACTCCGGACAGTCCAAGAGACCCAGTACTTC. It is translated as CATSKLRTVQETQYF.

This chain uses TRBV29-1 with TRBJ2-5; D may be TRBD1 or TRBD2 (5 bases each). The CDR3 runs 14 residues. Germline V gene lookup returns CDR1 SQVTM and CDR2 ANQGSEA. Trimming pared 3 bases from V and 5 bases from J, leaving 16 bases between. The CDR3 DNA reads TGCAGCGTTGATGGGGACCGACCATTCGAGACCCAGTACTTC. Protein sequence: CSVDGDRPFETQYF.

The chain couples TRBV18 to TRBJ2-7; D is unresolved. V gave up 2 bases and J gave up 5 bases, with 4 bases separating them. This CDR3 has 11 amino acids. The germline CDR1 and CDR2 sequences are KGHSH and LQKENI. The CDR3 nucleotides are TGTGCCAGCTCACCAATGGACGAGCAGTACTTC. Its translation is CASSPMDEQYF.

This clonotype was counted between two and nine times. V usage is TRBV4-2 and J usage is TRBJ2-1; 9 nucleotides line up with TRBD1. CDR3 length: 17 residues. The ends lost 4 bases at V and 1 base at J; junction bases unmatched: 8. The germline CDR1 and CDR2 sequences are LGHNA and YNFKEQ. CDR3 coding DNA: TGTGCCAGCAGCCCTGACCAACAGGGGGCATCCTACAATGAGCAGTTCTTC. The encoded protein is CASSPDQQGASYNEQFF.

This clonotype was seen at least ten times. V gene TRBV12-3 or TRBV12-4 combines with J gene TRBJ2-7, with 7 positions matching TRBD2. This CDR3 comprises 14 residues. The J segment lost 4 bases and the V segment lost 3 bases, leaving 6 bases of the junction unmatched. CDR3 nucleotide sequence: TGTGCCAGCAGTTTGATGGAGGGAGGGTACGAGCAGTACTTC. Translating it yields CASSLMEGGYEQYF.

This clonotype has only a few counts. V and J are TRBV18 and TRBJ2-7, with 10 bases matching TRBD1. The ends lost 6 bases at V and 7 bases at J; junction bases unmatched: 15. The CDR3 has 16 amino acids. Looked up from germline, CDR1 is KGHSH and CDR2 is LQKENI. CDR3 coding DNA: TGTGCCAGCTCGAACGCGAGGACAGGGGGTGTGGGAGAGCAGTACTTC. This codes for CASSNARTGGVGEQYF.

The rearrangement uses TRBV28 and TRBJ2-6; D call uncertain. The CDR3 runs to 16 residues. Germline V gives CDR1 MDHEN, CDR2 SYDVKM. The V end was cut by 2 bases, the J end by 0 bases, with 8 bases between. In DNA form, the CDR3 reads TGTGCCAGCAGTTTAATACCGAACTCTGGGGCCAACGTCCTGACTTTC. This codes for CASSLIPNSGANVLTF.

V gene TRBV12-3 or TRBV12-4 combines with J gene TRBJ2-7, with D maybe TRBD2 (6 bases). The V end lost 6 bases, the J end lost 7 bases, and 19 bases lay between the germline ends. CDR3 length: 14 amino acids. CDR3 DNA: TGTGCCAGCAGCCAATCTTGGGACTCCAGGGAGCAGTACTTC. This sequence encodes CASSQSWDSREQYF.

The CDR3 nucleotides read TGTGCCACCAGCAAAAGAGCCGACCCTAACTATGGCTACACCTTC. As protein: CATSKRADPNYGYTF. The V gene is TRBV15, the J gene TRBJ1-2; D is unresolved. This CDR3 is 15 amino acids long. Trimming removed 4 bases at V and 0 bases at J, with 12 bases between. The germline V gene has CDR1 LNHNV and CDR2 YYDKDF (reference sequence).

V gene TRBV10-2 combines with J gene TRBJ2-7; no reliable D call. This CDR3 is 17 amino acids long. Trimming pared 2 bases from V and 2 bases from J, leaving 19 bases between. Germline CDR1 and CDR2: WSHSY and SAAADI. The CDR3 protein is CASSEDHIGLGTYEQYV. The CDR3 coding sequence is TGCGCCAGCAGTGAGGACCACATAGGGCTTGGAACCTACGAGCAGTACGTC.

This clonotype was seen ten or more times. The CDR3, as DNA: TGTGCCAGCAGCCCCCGGGGCACAGGGAACTATGGCTACACCTTC. Protein: CASSPRGTGNYGYTF. The chain carries TRBV3-1 and TRBJ1-2; a weak D match, TRBD1 (6 bases). V was clipped by 4 bases and J by 2 bases, with 14 bases between them. CDR3 length: 15 residues. Germline loops: CDR1 LGHDT, CDR2 YNNKEL (reference sequence).

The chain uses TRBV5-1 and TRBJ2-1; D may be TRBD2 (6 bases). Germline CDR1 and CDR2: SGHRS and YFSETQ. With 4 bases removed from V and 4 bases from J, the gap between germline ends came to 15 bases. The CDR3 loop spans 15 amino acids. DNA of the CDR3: TGCGCCAGCAGCCGTAATGGGGACTCTTACAATGAGCAGTTCTTC. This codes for CASSRNGDSYNEQFF.

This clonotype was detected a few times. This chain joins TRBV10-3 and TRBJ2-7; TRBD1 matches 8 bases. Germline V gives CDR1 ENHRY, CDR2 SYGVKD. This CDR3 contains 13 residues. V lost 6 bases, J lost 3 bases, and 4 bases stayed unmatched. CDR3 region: CAISSTGDYEQYV. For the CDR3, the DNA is TGTGCCATCAGCTCGACAGGGGACTACGAGCAGTACGTC.

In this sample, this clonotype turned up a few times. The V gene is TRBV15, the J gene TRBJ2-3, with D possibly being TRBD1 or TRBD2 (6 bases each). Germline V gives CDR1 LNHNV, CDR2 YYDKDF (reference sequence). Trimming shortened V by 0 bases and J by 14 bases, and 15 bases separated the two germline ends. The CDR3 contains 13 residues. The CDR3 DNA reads TGTGCCACCAGCAGAGATGAAGGAGGGGGTGGGTATTTT. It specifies CATSRDEGGGGYF.

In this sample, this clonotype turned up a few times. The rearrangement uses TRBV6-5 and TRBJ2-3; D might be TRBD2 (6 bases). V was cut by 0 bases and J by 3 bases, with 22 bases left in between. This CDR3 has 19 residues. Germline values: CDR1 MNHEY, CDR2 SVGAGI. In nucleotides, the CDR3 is TGTGCCAGCAGTTACTCGACGCCGGGGTTTAGGGAGGTAACAGATACGCAGTATTTT. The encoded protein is CASSYSTPGFREVTDTQYF.